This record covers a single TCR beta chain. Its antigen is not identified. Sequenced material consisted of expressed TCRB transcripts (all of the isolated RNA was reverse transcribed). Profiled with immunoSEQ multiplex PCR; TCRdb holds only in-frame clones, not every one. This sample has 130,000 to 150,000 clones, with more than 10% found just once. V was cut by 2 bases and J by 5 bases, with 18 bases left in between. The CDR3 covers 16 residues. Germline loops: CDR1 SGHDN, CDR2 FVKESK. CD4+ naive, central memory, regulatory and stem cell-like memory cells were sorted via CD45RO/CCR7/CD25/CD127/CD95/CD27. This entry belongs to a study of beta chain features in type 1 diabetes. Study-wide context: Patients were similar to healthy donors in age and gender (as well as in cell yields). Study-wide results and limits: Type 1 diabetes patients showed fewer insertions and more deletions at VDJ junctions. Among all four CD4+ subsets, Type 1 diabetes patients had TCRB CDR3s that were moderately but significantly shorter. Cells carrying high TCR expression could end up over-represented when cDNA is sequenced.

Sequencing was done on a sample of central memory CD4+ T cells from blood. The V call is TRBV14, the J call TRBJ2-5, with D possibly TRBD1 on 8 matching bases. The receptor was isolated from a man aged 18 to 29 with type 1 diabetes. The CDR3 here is CASSQRRGQGGETQYF. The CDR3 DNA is TGTGCCAGCAGCCAAAGAAGAGGACAGGGAGGGGAGACCCAGTACTTC.